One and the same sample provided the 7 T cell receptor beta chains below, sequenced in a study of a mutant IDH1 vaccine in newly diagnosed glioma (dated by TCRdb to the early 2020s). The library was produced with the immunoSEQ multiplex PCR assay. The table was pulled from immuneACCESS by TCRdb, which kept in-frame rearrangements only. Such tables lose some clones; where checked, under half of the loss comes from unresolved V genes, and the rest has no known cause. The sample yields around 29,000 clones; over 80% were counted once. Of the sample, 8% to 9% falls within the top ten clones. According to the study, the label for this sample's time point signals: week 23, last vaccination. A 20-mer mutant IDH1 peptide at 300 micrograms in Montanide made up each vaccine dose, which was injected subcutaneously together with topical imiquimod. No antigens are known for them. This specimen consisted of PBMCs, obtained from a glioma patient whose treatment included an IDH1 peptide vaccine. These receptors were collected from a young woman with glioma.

The DNA of the CDR3 is TGTGCCAGCAGTGAGGACAGAACCCACCACCTGTTTTTT. Amino acid sequence: CASSEDRTHHLFF. J is TRBJ2-2 and V is TRBV6-1, with D possibly TRBD1 on 6 matching bases. V was shortened by 3 bases and J by 14 bases, with 16 bases between the two germline ends. Germline CDR1 is MNHNS and CDR2 is SASEGT. The CDR3 is 13 residues long.

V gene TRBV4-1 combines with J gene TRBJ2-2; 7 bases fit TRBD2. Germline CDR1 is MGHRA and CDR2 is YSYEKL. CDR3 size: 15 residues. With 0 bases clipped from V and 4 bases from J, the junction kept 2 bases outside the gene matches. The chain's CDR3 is CASSQDTGGTGELFF. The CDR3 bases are TGCGCCAGCAGCCAAGATACGGGGGGCACCGGGGAGCTGTTTTTT.

The CDR3 loop is CASSLSRDRYSNQPQHF. CDR3 bases: TGTGCCAGCAGTTTATCCAGAGACAGATATAGCAATCAGCCCCAGCATTTT. The chain links TRBV27 to TRBJ1-5; D may be TRBD1 (5 bases). From germline, CDR1 is MNHEY and CDR2 SMNVEV (reference sequence). This CDR3 contains 17 residues. Between the trimmed V and J ends, which lost 0 bases and 0 bases, there was a span of 12 bases.

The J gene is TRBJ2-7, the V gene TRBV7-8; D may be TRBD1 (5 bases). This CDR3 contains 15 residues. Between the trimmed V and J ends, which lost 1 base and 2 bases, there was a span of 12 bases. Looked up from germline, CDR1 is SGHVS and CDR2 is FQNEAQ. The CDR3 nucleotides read TGTGCCAGCAGCTTAGGGGGCCTCAAGGCCTACGAGCAGTACTTC. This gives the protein CASSLGGLKAYEQYF.

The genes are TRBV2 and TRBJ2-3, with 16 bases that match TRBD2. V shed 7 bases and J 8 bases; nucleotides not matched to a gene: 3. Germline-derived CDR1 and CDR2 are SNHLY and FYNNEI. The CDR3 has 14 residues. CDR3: CASIGTSGRVTQYF. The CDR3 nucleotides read TGTGCCAGCATTGGGACTAGCGGGAGGGTTACGCAGTATTTT.

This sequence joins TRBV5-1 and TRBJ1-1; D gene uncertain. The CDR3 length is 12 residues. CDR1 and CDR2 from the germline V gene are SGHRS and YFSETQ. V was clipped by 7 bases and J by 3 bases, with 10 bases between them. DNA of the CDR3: TGCGCCAGCCGGATCGGGGACACTGAAGCTTTCTTT. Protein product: CASRIGDTEAFF.

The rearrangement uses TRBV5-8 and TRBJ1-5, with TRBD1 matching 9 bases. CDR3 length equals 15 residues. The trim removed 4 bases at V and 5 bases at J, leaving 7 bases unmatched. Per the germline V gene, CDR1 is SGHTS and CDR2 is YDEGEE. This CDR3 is CASSTRDRAYQPQHF. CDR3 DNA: TGTGCCAGCAGCACCCGGGACAGGGCCTATCAGCCCCAGCATTTT.